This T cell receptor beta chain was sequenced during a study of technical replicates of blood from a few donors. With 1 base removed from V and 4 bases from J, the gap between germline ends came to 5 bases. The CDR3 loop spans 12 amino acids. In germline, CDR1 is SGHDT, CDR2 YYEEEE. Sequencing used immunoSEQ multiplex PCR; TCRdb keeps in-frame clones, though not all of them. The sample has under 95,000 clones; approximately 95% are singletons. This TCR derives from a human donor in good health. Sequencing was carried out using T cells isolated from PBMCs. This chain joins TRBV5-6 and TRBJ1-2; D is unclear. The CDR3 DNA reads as TGTGCCAGCAGCTTGTCGGGCTATGGCTACACCTTC. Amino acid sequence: CASSLSGYGYTF.